This TCR beta chain was captured in a study of radiation and T cells in renal cell carcinoma. Germline V CDR1 and CDR2: LGHNA, YSLEER. V shed 1 base and J shed 2 bases, with 10 bases lying between them. There are 15 residues in the CDR3. Profiled with immunoSEQ multiplex PCR; TCRdb holds only in-frame clones, not every one. The table shows roughly 82,000 clones, with around 89% occurring only once. The time point is: blood 4 weeks post-SBRT, at nephrectomy. Stated treatment: 15 Gy SBRT to primary tumor, nephrectomy 4 weeks later. Nephrectomy followed 15 Gy stereotactic body radiation by 4 weeks. After SBRT, blood was collected at 2 and 4 weeks, plus baseline. The tumor was a clear cell renal cell carcinoma.

The rearrangement joins TRBV4-3 to TRBJ2-3, with D possibly TRBD1 on 6 matching bases. This receptor was identified in a woman in her seventies with renal cell carcinoma. The source material was blood, sampled from a patient whose treatment included radiotherapy and nephrectomy. In DNA, the CDR3 is TGCGCCAGCAGCCAAGGGACAGTCTCCACAGATACGCAGTATTTT. Protein sequence: CASSQGTVSTDTQYF.